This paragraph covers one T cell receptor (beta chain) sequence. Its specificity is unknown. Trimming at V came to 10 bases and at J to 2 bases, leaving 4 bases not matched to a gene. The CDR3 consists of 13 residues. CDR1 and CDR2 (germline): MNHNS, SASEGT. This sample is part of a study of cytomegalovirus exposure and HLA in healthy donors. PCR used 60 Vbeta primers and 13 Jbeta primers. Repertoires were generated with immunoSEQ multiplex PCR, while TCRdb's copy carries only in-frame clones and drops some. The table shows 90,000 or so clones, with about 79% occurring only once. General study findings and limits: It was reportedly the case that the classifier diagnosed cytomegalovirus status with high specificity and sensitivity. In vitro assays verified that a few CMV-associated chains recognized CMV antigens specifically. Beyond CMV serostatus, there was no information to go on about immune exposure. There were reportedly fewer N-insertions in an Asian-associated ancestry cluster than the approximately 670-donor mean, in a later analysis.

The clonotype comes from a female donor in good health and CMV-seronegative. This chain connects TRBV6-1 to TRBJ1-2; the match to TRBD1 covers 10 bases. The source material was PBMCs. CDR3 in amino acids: CAIRTGGNYGYTF. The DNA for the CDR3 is TGTGCCATCCGGACAGGGGGGAACTATGGCTACACCTTC.